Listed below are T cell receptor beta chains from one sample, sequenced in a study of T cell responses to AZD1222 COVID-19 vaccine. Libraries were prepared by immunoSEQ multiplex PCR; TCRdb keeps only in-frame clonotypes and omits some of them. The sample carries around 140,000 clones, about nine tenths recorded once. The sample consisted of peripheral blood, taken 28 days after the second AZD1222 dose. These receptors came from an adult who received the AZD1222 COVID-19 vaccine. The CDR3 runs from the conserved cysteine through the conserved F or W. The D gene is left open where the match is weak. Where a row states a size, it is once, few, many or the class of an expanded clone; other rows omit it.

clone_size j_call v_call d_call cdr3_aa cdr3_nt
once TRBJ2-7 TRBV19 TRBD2 CASSRTSGSYEQYF TGTGCCAGTAGTAGGACTAGCGGGAGCTACGAGCAGTACTTC
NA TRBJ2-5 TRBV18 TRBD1 CASSPRTGPQETQYF TGTGCCAGCTCACCGAGGACAGGTCCCCAAGAGACCCAGTACTTC
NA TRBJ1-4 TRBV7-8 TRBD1 CASSPRGQGNGKLFF TGTGCCAGCAGCCCCCGGGGACAGGGGAACGGAAAACTGTTTTTT
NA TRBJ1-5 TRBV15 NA CATSKQGSNQPQHF TGTGCCACCAGCAAGCAGGGTAGCAATCAGCCCCAGCATTTT
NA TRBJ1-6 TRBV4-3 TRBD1 CASSQNRGDNSPLHF TGCGCCAGCAGCCAAAACAGGGGAGATAATTCACCCCTCCACTTT
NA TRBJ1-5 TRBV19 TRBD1 CASTPTGGGQPQHF TGTGCCAGTACCCCCACGGGAGGGGGCCAGCCCCAGCATTTT
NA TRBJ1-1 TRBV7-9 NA CASSLAGTEAFF TGTGCCAGCAGCTTAGCCGGGACTGAAGCTTTCTTT
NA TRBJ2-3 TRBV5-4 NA CASSFNQRDTQYF TGTGCCAGCAGCTTTAACCAACGTGATACGCAGTATTTT
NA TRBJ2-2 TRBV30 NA CAWILNGANTGELFF TGTGCCTGGATATTGAACGGAGCGAACACCGGGGAGCTGTTTTTT
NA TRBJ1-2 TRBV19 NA CASSTGEPFGYTF TGTGCCAGTAGTACAGGGGAGCCTTTCGGCTACACCTTC
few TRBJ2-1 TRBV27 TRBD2 CASGGSLLNEQFF TGTGCCAGCGGCGGGAGTCTGTTGAATGAGCAGTTCTTC
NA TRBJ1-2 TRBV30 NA CAWARSTSFYGYTF TGTGCCTGGGCGCGCTCGACCTCTTTCTATGGCTACACCTTC
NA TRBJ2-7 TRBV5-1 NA CASSTGDSYEQYF TGCGCCAGCAGCACCGGAGACTCCTACGAGCAGTACTTC
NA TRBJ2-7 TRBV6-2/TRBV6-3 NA CASSYPLTVAATYEQYF TGTGCCAGCAGTTACCCACTAACAGTAGCGGCAACCTACGAGCAGTACTTC
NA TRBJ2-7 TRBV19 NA CASSIAPNSYEQYF TGTGCCAGTAGTATAGCACCGAACTCCTACGAGCAGTACTTC
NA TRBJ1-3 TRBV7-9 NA CASSPRARNTIYF TGTGCCAGCAGCCCGCGGGCTAGAAACACCATATATTTT
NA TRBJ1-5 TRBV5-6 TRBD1 CASSLLRGLDQPQHF TGTGCCAGCAGCTTGCTCAGGGGGCTCGATCAGCCCCAGCATTTT
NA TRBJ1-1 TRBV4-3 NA CASSFKQGGTEAFF TGCGCCAGCAGCTTTAAACAGGGAGGCACTGAAGCTTTCTTT
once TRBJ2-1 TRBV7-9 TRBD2 CASSSRKTSVPNEQFF TGTGCCAGCAGCTCGCGGAAGACTAGCGTTCCCAATGAGCAGTTCTTC
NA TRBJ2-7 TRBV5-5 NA CASSLGRGYGGEQYF TGTGCCAGCAGCTTGGGGCGAGGCTATGGTGGCGAGCAGTACTTC
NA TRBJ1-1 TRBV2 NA CASTSGSTEAFF TGTGCCAGCACCTCAGGGTCCACTGAAGCTTTCTTT
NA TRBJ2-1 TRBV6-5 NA CASSYSQHSDEQFF TGTGCCAGCAGTTACTCTCAGCATAGCGATGAGCAGTTCTTC
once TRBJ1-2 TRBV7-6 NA CASSFGGPTNYGYTF TGTGCCAGCAGCTTCGGGGGGCCGACTAACTATGGCTACACCTTC
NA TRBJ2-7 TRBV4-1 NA CASSHAGTYEQYF TGCGCCAGCAGCCATGCCGGGACCTACGAGCAGTACTTC
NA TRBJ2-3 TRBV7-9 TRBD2 CASSTGLAGASSTDTQYF TGTGCCAGCAGCACCGGACTAGCGGGAGCCTCTAGCACAGATACGCAGTATTTT